Listed below are T cell receptor beta chains from one sample, sequenced in a study of identical twins. TCRdb analysed the 5' RACE reads with MiXCR anew, one entry per CDR3 protein. The profile shows about 190,000 distinct CDR3 sequences, about 16% of them singletons. This same sample was also part of a study on T cells expressing NK-cell markers.

Sequences were obtained from CD8+ T cells sorted from blood. Every receptor here comes from a woman aged 18 to 35 in good health. Both conserved end residues are part of each CDR3. Each record gives: J gene, CDR3 length, clone size, D gene, V gene, CDR3 protein, CDR3 DNA. A D gene is named only where the DNA matches it firmly. Only some rows state a clone size, as once, few, many or a class for expanded clones.

j_gene: TRBJ2-2
len: 16
abundance: NA
d_gene: TRBD2
v_gene: TRBV27
CDR3aa: CASSFLAGANTGELFF
CDR3nt: TGTGCCAGCAGTTTCTTAGCGGGGGCGAACACCGGGGAGCTGTTTTTT

j_gene: TRBJ2-2
len: 12
abundance: once
d_gene: NA
v_gene: TRBV29-1
CDR3aa: CSVEAGPGELVF
CDR3nt: TGCAGCGTTGAGGCAGGGCCCGGGGAGCTGGTTTTT

j_gene: TRBJ2-2
len: 16
abundance: NA
d_gene: NA
v_gene: TRBV7-9
CDR3aa: CASSLDPAVVTGELFF
CDR3nt: TGTGCCAGCAGCTTAGATCCAGCGGTAGTGACCGGGGAGCTGTTTTTT

j_gene: TRBJ2-1
len: 13
abundance: many
d_gene: TRBD2
v_gene: TRBV20-1
CDR3aa: CSAGTSGLNEQFF
CDR3nt: TGCAGTGCTGGGACTAGTGGGTTGAATGAGCAGTTCTTC

j_gene: TRBJ2-1
len: 11
abundance: many
d_gene: NA
v_gene: TRBV6-6
CDR3aa: CASLSRGEQFF
CDR3nt: TGTGCCAGCTTGTCGCGGGGTGAGCAGTTCTTC

j_gene: TRBJ2-7
len: 12
abundance: few
d_gene: NA
v_gene: TRBV6-1
CDR3aa: CATRTGSYEQYF
CDR3nt: TGTGCCACCCGGACGGGTTCCTACGAGCAGTACTTC

j_gene: TRBJ1-6
len: 16
abundance: few
d_gene: NA
v_gene: TRBV6-5
CDR3aa: CASSFTEPLRGSPLHF
CDR3nt: TGTGCCAGCAGTTTTACAGAGCCTCTCCGGGGTTCACCCCTCCACTTT

j_gene: TRBJ2-3
len: 18
abundance: NA
d_gene: TRBD2
v_gene: TRBV5-1
CDR3aa: CASSLALAGGTSTDTQYF
CDR3nt: TGCGCCAGCAGCTTGGCCCTAGCGGGGGGAACTAGCACAGATACGCAGTATTTT

j_gene: TRBJ2-7
len: 15
abundance: NA
d_gene: NA
v_gene: TRBV6-1
CDR3aa: CASRAYGQGAYEQYF
CDR3nt: TGTGCCAGCAGGGCGTACGGCCAAGGTGCCTACGAGCAGTACTTC

j_gene: TRBJ2-1
len: 14
abundance: NA
d_gene: TRBD2
v_gene: TRBV5-1
CDR3aa: CASSWLAGVNEQFF
CDR3nt: TGCGCCAGCAGCTGGTTAGCGGGGGTAAATGAGCAGTTCTTC

j_gene: TRBJ2-7
len: 12
abundance: NA
d_gene: TRBD2
v_gene: TRBV30
CDR3aa: CACLAESYEQYF
CDR3nt: TGTGCCTGCCTAGCGGAATCCTACGAGCAGTACTTC

j_gene: TRBJ2-1
len: 16
abundance: few
d_gene: TRBD2
v_gene: TRBV12-3/TRBV12-4
CDR3aa: CASSLFPTAGGNEQFF
CDR3nt: TGTGCCAGCAGTTTATTCCCCACGGCGGGGGGCAATGAGCAGTTCTTC

j_gene: TRBJ2-3
len: 16
abundance: many
d_gene: NA
v_gene: TRBV6-5
CDR3aa: CASSYSKGRPADTQYF
CDR3nt: TGTGCCAGCAGTTACTCGAAGGGGCGCCCCGCAGATACGCAGTATTTT

j_gene: TRBJ2-7
len: 15
abundance: NA
d_gene: NA
v_gene: TRBV19
CDR3aa: CASSMTGRSSYEQYF
CDR3nt: TGTGCCAGTAGTATGACCGGGAGAAGCTCCTACGAGCAGTACTTC

j_gene: TRBJ1-1
len: 12
abundance: NA
d_gene: NA
v_gene: TRBV6-5
CDR3aa: CASSVDQSEAFF
CDR3nt: TGTGCCAGCAGTGTCGACCAAAGTGAAGCTTTCTTT

j_gene: TRBJ2-7
len: 13
abundance: NA
d_gene: TRBD2
v_gene: TRBV5-5
CDR3aa: CASSLGTSSEQYF
CDR3nt: TGTGCCAGCAGCTTGGGGACTAGTTCCGAGCAGTACTTC

j_gene: TRBJ2-7
len: 16
abundance: NA
d_gene: NA
v_gene: TRBV3-1
CDR3aa: CASSQAPGGKQFEQYF
CDR3nt: TGTGCCAGCAGCCAAGCACCCGGCGGGAAGCAATTCGAGCAGTACTTC

j_gene: TRBJ1-1
len: 13
abundance: NA
d_gene: TRBD1
v_gene: TRBV9
CDR3aa: CASSDRQGTEAFF
CDR3nt: TGTGCCAGCAGCGATCGACAGGGAACTGAAGCTTTCTTT

j_gene: TRBJ2-1
len: 12
abundance: NA
d_gene: NA
v_gene: TRBV7-9
CDR3aa: CASLGSYNEQFF
CDR3nt: TGTGCCAGCCTCGGCTCCTACAATGAGCAGTTCTTC

j_gene: TRBJ1-2
len: 15
abundance: few
d_gene: NA
v_gene: TRBV10-2
CDR3aa: CATDPGTRGGYGYTF
CDR3nt: TGCGCCACCGATCCCGGGACCCGGGGTGGGTATGGCTACACCTTC

j_gene: TRBJ2-3
len: 14
abundance: NA
d_gene: TRBD2
v_gene: TRBV29-1
CDR3aa: CSVEERAGADTQYF
CDR3nt: TGCAGCGTTGAAGAGAGGGCGGGGGCAGATACGCAGTATTTT

j_gene: TRBJ2-3
len: 17
abundance: NA
d_gene: TRBD2
v_gene: TRBV20-1
CDR3aa: CSASGPATSGGTDTQYF
CDR3nt: TGCAGTGCTAGTGGCCCGGCGACTAGCGGGGGAACAGATACGCAGTATTTT

j_gene: TRBJ1-1
len: 15
abundance: NA
d_gene: NA
v_gene: TRBV7-8
CDR3aa: CASSLGGAWNTEAFF
CDR3nt: TGTGCCAGCAGCTTAGGGGGGGCCTGGAACACTGAAGCTTTCTTT

j_gene: TRBJ2-2
len: 15
abundance: NA
d_gene: TRBD1
v_gene: TRBV5-1
CDR3aa: CASHDRDQGTGELFF
CDR3nt: TGCGCCAGCCACGACAGGGACCAGGGGACCGGGGAGCTGTTTTTT